The 27 T cell receptor beta chains presented below share a single source sample, sequenced in a study of cytomegalovirus exposure and HLA in healthy donors. The PCR was carried out with 60 Vbeta primers and 13 Jbeta primers. Sequencing was performed with immunoSEQ multiplex PCR; in TCRdb, only in-frame clones are kept and a portion is missing. The data contain roughly 170,000 clones, roughly 85% of them singletons. The sample was PBMCs. The receptor set was obtained from a male donor in good health and CMV-seronegative.

The rearrangement joins TRBV7-3 to TRBJ2-1; D might be TRBD2 (6 bases). Trimming took 1 base from V and 5 from J, leaving 12 bases between them. Germline V gene data show CDR1 as SGHTA and CDR2 as FQGTGA. The CDR3 has 15 residues. CDR3: CASSLIGGTHNEQFF. CDR3 bases: TGTGCCAGCAGCTTAATCGGCGGGACCCACAATGAGCAGTTCTTC.

Comment on this clone: The germline gene is not matched at one end of the junction; a read error may be the cause. The chain employs TRBV7-9 and TRBJ1-1, with D unresolved. In germline, CDR1 is SEHNR, CDR2 FQNEAQ (reference sequence). The CDR3 runs 12 residues. Here the CDR3 reads CSSSGRYTEAFF. The CDR3 bases are TGTTCCAGCAGCGGGAGATACACTGAAGCTTTCTTT. The full variable domain, in which reference TRBV7-9 and TRBJ1-1 provide the parts outside the CDR3, is DTGVSQNPRHKITKRGQNVTFRCDPISEHNRLYWYRQTLGQGPEFLTYFQNEAQLEKSRLLSDRFSAERPKGSFSTLEIQRTEQGDSAMYLCSSSGRYTEAFFGQGTRLTVV.

The chain employs TRBV6-6 and TRBJ1-4, with 7 nucleotides matching TRBD1. This CDR3 has 14 residues. V lost 4 bases, J lost 8 bases, and 7 bases stayed unmatched. Germline CDR1 reads MNHNY; CDR2 reads SVGAGI (reference sequence). CDR3 region: CASSFRQGGEKLFF. CDR3 in DNA: TGTGCCAGCAGTTTCCGACAGGGTGGGGAAAAACTGTTTTTT.

V and J are TRBV7-9 and TRBJ2-3; 7 nucleotides line up with TRBD1. Germline trimming cut 3 bases from V and 1 base from J; bases unmatched to any gene: 7. The CDR3 has 16 amino acids. Germline values: CDR1 SEHNR, CDR2 FQNEAQ (reference sequence). CDR3 sequence reads: CASSLDRTGRTDTQYF. The CDR3 nucleotides are TGTGCCAGCAGCTTGGATAGGACAGGCCGCACAGATACGCAGTATTTT.

This clone was seen a handful of times. The rearrangement links TRBV7-9 to TRBJ2-3, with 9 bases that match TRBD1. V trimming: 5 bases; J trimming: 3 bases; junction bases outside the gene matches: 6. CDR3 size: 15 residues. Germline values: CDR1 SEHNR, CDR2 FQNEAQ (reference sequence). CDR3 nucleotides: TGTGCCAGCAGCCGAAAAGGGACAGGGACAGATACGCAGTATTTT. Amino acid sequence: CASSRKGTGTDTQYF.

The gene calls are TRBV30 and TRBJ2-6, with D possibly TRBD1 on 5 matching bases. Germline V gives CDR1 GTSNPN, CDR2 SVGIG (reference sequence). V lost 3 bases, J lost 0 bases, and 6 bases lay in between. This CDR3 has 14 amino acids. CDR3 in amino acids: CAWRQGSGANVLTF. The CDR3, as DNA: TGTGCCTGGAGGCAGGGCTCTGGGGCCAACGTCCTGACTTTC.

This chain links TRBV19 with TRBJ2-3, with 7 positions matching TRBD1. CDR1 is LNHDA, CDR2 SQIVND, per germline (reference sequence). The J segment lost 3 bases and the V segment lost 3 bases, leaving 6 bases of the junction unmatched. The CDR3 has 15 residues. CDR3 DNA: TGTGCCAGTAGTATGTCTGGACAGGAGACAGATACGCAGTATTTT. It translates to CASSMSGQETDTQYF.

V gene TRBV9 combines with J gene TRBJ1-3; D might be TRBD1 (5 bases). The CDR3 spans 13 residues. Germline V lookup: CDR1 SGDLS, CDR2 YYNGEE. Trimming removed 0 bases at V and 7 bases at J, with 8 bases between. The CDR3 sequence is CASSVAGGNTIYF. CDR3 coding DNA: TGTGCCAGCAGCGTAGCGGGGGGGAACACCATATATTTT.

The chain joins TRBV5-6 to TRBJ1-6; 10 nucleotides line up with TRBD1. Germline-derived CDR1 and CDR2 are SGHDT and YYEEEE. The CDR3 spans 15 residues. The junction had 6 bases not matched to a gene; V was cut back by 4 bases and J by 8 bases. The DNA of the CDR3 is TGTGCCAGCAGCAGGGGACAGGGGATGGATTCACCCCTCCACTTT. Encoded protein: CASSRGQGMDSPLHF.

This clone was picked up one time. The chain joins TRBV5-6 to TRBJ2-3, with 7 nucleotides matching TRBD2. Losses at the gene ends were 4 bases for V and 4 bases for J; bases not matched to a gene: 3. The CDR3 has 13 residues. CDR1 and CDR2 (germline): SGHDT, YYEEEE. CDR3 amino acids: CASSPGLADTQYF. In DNA form, the CDR3 reads TGTGCCAGCAGCCCTGGACTAGCAGATACGCAGTATTTT.

The chain links TRBV13 to TRBJ1-1; D is possibly TRBD1 (5 bases). The V end lost 0 bases, the J end lost 7 bases, and 12 bases lay between the germline ends. Germline V gene data show CDR1 as PRHDT and CDR2 as FYEKMQ (reference sequence). The CDR3 totals 14 residues. The CDR3 loop is CASSLGTGGSEAFF. Here the CDR3 DNA reads TGTGCCAGCAGCTTAGGGACGGGGGGTAGTGAAGCTTTCTTT.

The chain employs TRBV18 and TRBJ2-3; 8 bases map to TRBD2. Per germline, CDR1 KGHSH and CDR2 LQKENI. This CDR3 spans 16 amino acids. Germline trimming cut 2 bases from V and 4 bases from J; bases unmatched to any gene: 8. The DNA of the CDR3 is TGTGCCAGCTCACCAGTAAGCGGGAGTGGATCAGATACGCAGTATTTT. Translating gives CASSPVSGSGSDTQYF. Full variable domain (remainder filled in from reference TRBV18 and TRBJ2-3): NAGVMQNPRHLVRRRGQEARLRCSPMKGHSHVYWYRQLPEEGLKFMVYLQKENIIDESGMPKERFSAEFPKEGPSILRIQQVVRGDSAAYFCASSPVSGSGSDTQYFGPGTRLTVL.

The V call is TRBV9, the J call TRBJ1-2; tentatively, D is TRBD1 (6 bases). CDR1 SGDLS and CDR2 YYNGEE come from the germline V gene. The CDR3 runs 14 residues. V was trimmed by 3 bases and J by 0 bases, leaving 9 bases between them. CDR3 sequence reads: CASSEGTTNYGYTF. CDR3 bases: TGTGCCAGCAGCGAGGGGACAACTAACTATGGCTACACCTTC. Full variable domain (missing parts from reference TRBV9 and TRBJ1-2): DSGVTQTPKHLITATGQRVTLRCSPRSGDLSVYWYQQSLDQGLQFLIQYYNGEERAKGNILERFSAQQFPDLHSELNLSSLELGDSALYFCASSEGTTNYGYTFGSGTRLTVV.

CDR3 DNA sequence: TGTGCCAGTAGTACCCAGGACGGAGGCGGCTACACCTTC. The encoded protein is CASSTQDGGGYTF. The V and J genes are TRBV19 and TRBJ1-2; D ambiguous. The V gene's germline CDR1 is LNHDA and CDR2 SQIVND (reference sequence). Trimming removed 4 bases at V and 8 bases at J, with 14 bases between. The CDR3 has 13 residues.

This clone was recorded only once. The DNA of the CDR3 is TGTGCCAGCTCGCCTAACCAGGGGCCTCAGAACGAGCAGTACTTC. Its translation is CASSPNQGPQNEQYF. The chain combines TRBV18 with TRBJ2-7; weak D call: TRBD1 (6 bases). Germline V gene lookup returns CDR1 KGHSH and CDR2 LQKENI. The V gene lost 6 bases and the J gene lost 5 bases, with 20 bases spanning the gap. The CDR3 is made up of 15 amino acids.

The CDR3 bases are TGTGCCAGCAGCTTTAGTGTCTCAGATACGCAGTATTTT. This gives the protein CASSFSVSDTQYF. V is TRBV5-4 and J is TRBJ2-3, with D unresolved. From germline, CDR1 is SGHNT and CDR2 YYREEE (reference sequence). The CDR3 extends over 13 amino acids. Trimming cost V 2 bases and J 4 bases, with 8 bases left between them. The full variable domain, its missing parts supplied by reference TRBV5-4 and TRBJ2-3, is ETGVTQSPTHLIKTRGQQVTLRCSSQSGHNTVSWYQQALGQGPQFIFQYYREEENGRGNFPPRFSGLQFPNYSSELNVNALELDDSALYLCASSFSVSDTQYFGPGTRLTVL.

This sequence joins TRBV5-1 and TRBJ1-6, with 8 bases identical to TRBD1. V lost 3 bases, J lost 3 bases, and 2 bases stayed unmatched. Germline CDR1 is SGHRS and CDR2 is YFSETQ. This CDR3 region has 15 residues. The DNA for the CDR3 is TGCGCCAGCAGCTACGGGACAGGCTATAATTCACCCCTCCACTTT. As protein: CASSYGTGYNSPLHF.

Comments on this clone: The junction does not match germline at one end; this may be a read error. This CDR3 reads CVSSLEPLRGTEAFF. CDR3 DNA sequence: TGTGTCAGCAGCTTAGAGCCCCTCCGGGGCACTGAAGCTTTCTTT. This rearrangement joins TRBV11-2 to TRBJ1-1; D ambiguous. The CDR3 contains 15 residues. Germline V CDR1 and CDR2: SGHAT, FQNNGV. The full variable domain, its missing parts supplied by reference TRBV11-2 and TRBJ1-1, is EAGVAQSPRYKIIEKRQSVAFWCNPISGHATLYWYQQILGQGPKLLIQFQNNGVVDDSQLPKDRFSAERLKGVDSTLKIQPAKLEDSAVYLCVSSLEPLRGTEAFFGQGTRLTVV.

The chain recombines TRBV4-2 with TRBJ2-2; 9 bases align to TRBD2. J was trimmed by 6 bases and V by 1 base; bases with no gene match: 6. Germline CDR1 reads LGHNA; CDR2 reads YNFKEQ. This CDR3 contains 16 residues. The CDR3 DNA sequence: TGTGCCAGCAGCCAAGGGGGCGGGAGGGCGGCCGGGGAGCTGTTTTTT. Its protein product is CASSQGGGRAAGELFF.

V is TRBV11-2 and J is TRBJ1-1; 7 positions match TRBD1. This CDR3 comprises 11 residues. CDR1 and CDR2 from the germline V gene are SGHAT and FQNNGV. V dropped 4 bases and J dropped 10; count of bases not matched to a gene: 3. The CDR3: CASSSRQGAFF. CDR3 nucleotides: TGTGCCAGCAGCTCCCGACAGGGAGCTTTCTTT. Based on the CDR3 plus reference TRBV11-2 and TRBJ1-1, the full variable domain is EAGVAQSPRYKIIEKRQSVAFWCNPISGHATLYWYQQILGQGPKLLIQFQNNGVVDDSQLPKDRFSAERLKGVDSTLKIQPAKLEDSAVYLCASSSRQGAFFGQGTRLTVV.

The chain couples TRBV19 to TRBJ2-3; TRBD1 might be the D (5 bases). The CDR3 has 14 amino acids. Germline loops: CDR1 LNHDA, CDR2 SQIVND (reference sequence). Trimming shortened V by 4 bases and J by 4 bases, and 12 bases separated the two germline ends. The CDR3 loop is CASSTLQVADTQYF. For the CDR3, the DNA is TGTGCCAGTAGTACCCTACAGGTAGCAGATACGCAGTATTTT. Full variable domain (missing parts from reference TRBV19 and TRBJ2-3): DGGITQSPKYLFRKEGQNVTLSCEQNLNHDAMYWYRQDPGQGLRLIYYSQIVNDFQKGDIAEGYSVSREKKESFPLTVTSAQKNPTAFYLCASSTLQVADTQYFGPGTRLTVL.

The chain joins TRBV5-1 to TRBJ2-3; 10 bases agree with TRBD2. This CDR3 region has 17 residues. Per germline, CDR1 SGHRS and CDR2 YFSETQ. V gave up 0 bases and J gave up 6 bases; unmatched junction bases: 10. The CDR3 sequence is CASSLADVSGRTDTQYF. CDR3 DNA sequence: TGCGCCAGCAGCTTGGCCGACGTTAGCGGGAGGACTGATACGCAGTATTTT.

This clone was seen once. The rearrangement uses TRBV6-1 and TRBJ2-1; D is possibly TRBD2 (5 bases). CDR3 length: 14 amino acids. With 2 bases removed from V and 3 bases from J, the gap between germline ends came to 8 bases. CDR1 is MNHNS and CDR2 is SASEGT in the germline V gene. The CDR3 DNA follows: TGTGCCAGCAGTGAAACTAGAAGCTACAATGAGCAGTTCTTC. Its translation is CASSETRSYNEQFF.

This clone appeared a few times. The chain is built from TRBV6-4 and TRBJ1-6, with 10 bases aligning to TRBD1. Germline CDR1 is MRHNA and CDR2 is SNTAGT. J was trimmed by 8 bases and V by 6 bases; bases with no gene match: 1. This CDR3 spans 13 amino acids. This CDR3 is CASSGTGDSPLHF. For the CDR3, the DNA is TGTGCCAGCAGCGGGACAGGGGATTCACCCCTCCACTTT.

The chain joins TRBV4-1 to TRBJ2-1; TRBD2 aligns across 10 bases. CDR1 and CDR2 from the germline V gene are MGHRA and YSYEKL. V trimming: 0 bases; J trimming: 1 base; junction bases outside the gene matches: 6. The CDR3 covers 18 residues. The CDR3 DNA follows: TGCGCCAGCAGCCAAGATCTAGCGGGGGTATCATCCTACAATGAGCAGTTCTTC. It specifies CASSQDLAGVSSYNEQFF.

The rearrangement uses TRBV19 and TRBJ2-7; possibly TRBD1 for D (6 bases). In germline, CDR1 is LNHDA, CDR2 SQIVND (reference sequence). The CDR3 runs to 13 residues. The V end was cut by 10 bases, the J end by 2 bases, with 15 bases between. The chain's CDR3 is CATRYGQTYEQYF. Written as DNA, the CDR3 is TGTGCCACACGGTACGGACAGACCTACGAGCAGTACTTC.

This chain connects TRBV5-1 to TRBJ2-7; perhaps TRBD1 as D (8 bases). The germline CDR1 and CDR2 sequences are SGHRS and YFSETQ. With 3 bases removed from V and 2 bases from J, the gap between germline ends came to 18 bases. This CDR3 contains 16 residues. CDR3 nucleotides: TGCGCCAGCAGCTCGGAGGACAGGGAGGGGACCTACGAGCAGTACTTC. This encodes CASSSEDREGTYEQYF.